This is a list of T cell receptor beta chains from one sample in a study of technical replicates of blood from a handful of donors. Clones were read by immunoSEQ multiplex PCR, and TCRdb kept only the in-frame ones, dropping some. This table has about 100,000 clones, roughly 95% appearing once. Sample: T cells isolated from PBMCs. These receptor sequences come from a human donor in good health. CDR3s leave out the opening cysteine and the closing phenylalanine or tryptophan. The D gene is left open where the match is weak.

V | D | CDR3
TRBV19 | TRBD1 | ASSMDWTGGSYGYT
TRBV27 | - | ASSPDTGAYEQY
TRBV7-9 | - | ASSFRDTEAF
TRBV19 | - | ASGSYDYGYT
TRBV25-1 | - | ATSRTDTQY
TRBV11-2 | TRBD1 | ASSPTRGTGAGELF
TRBV6-4 | TRBD1 | ASSFYQGAPGGYT
TRBV6-4 | - | ASSDGLGVDTQY
TRBV5-4 | TRBD2 | ASSSRLAGVAETQY
TRBV18 | - | ASSPPSREANTIY
TRBV18 | TRBD2 | ASSPEVTTSGDYEQY
TRBV6-5 | TRBD1 | ASSQGTGIYNEQF
TRBV19 | - | ASSINSNTEAF
TRBV9 | - | ASSVRESEAF
TRBV5-1 | - | ASSIGLFTDTQY
TRBV5-4 | TRBD1 | ASSPQGSYEQY
TRBV29-1 | TRBD1 | SAVTGGSYEQY
TRBV27 | - | ASGGSAQPQH
TRBV4-2 | - | ASSQGVGAEAF
TRBV28 | - | ASSPRDKLNDEQY
TRBV29-1 | - | SVREVSGEKLF
TRBV6-6 | TRBD1 | ASSPTGSTSYNEQF
TRBV18 | - | ASSPLTGLGRPTEAF
TRBV27 | TRBD2 | ASSAGTSGPYEQY
TRBV6-5 | - | ASRSELGTDTQY